One T cell receptor beta chain is described in this entry. This entry is derived from a study of T cell changes during pregnancy in multiple sclerosis. Clones were sequenced by immunoSEQ multiplex PCR, and TCRdb holds only the in-frame ones, with some missing. The sample shows tens of thousands of clones, approximately 93% of them seen only once. The CDR3 is 16 amino acids. From germline, CDR1 is SGHVS and CDR2 FNYEAQ. V shed 6 bases and J 7 bases; nucleotides not matched to a gene: 9. The sequences come from peripheral blood, collected after pregnancy. The genes are TRBV7-6 and TRBJ2-1; 13 bases are shared with TRBD2. The sequence was collected from a female donor with multiple sclerosis, enrolled in a pregnancy study. CDR3 nucleotides: TGTGCCAGCAGACCGGGACTAGCGGGACCGGGGAATGAGCAGTTCTTC. Translation gives CASRPGLAGPGNEQFF.